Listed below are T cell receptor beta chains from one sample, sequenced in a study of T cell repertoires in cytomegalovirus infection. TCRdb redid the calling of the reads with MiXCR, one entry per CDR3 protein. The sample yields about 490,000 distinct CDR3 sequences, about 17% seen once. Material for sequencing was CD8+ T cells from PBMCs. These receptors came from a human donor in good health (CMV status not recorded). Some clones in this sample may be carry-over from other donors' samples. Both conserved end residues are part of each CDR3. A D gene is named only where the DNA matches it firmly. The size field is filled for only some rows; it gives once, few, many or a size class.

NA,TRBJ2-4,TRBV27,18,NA,CASSFLPPRPPAKNIQYF,TGTGCCAGCAGTTTCCTACCCCCCCGACCTCCCGCCAAAAACATTCAGTACTTC
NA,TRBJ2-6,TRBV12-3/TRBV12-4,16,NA,CASTPSAGTQVNVLTF,TGTGCCAGCACCCCGTCGGCAGGGACTCAGGTCAACGTCCTGACTTTC
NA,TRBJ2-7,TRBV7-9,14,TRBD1,CASSHRDRPYEQYF,TGTGCCAGCAGTCACCGGGACAGACCCTACGAGCAGTACTTC
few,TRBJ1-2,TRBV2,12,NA,CAKPRETYGYTF,TGTGCCAAGCCAAGGGAGACCTATGGCTACACCTTC
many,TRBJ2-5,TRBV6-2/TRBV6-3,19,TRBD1,CASRAMGTEGLNGQETQYF,TGTGCCAGCAGGGCAATGGGGACAGAAGGTTTGAATGGGCAAGAGACCCAGTACTTC
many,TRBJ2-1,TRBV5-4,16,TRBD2,CASSPPTSGSYNEQFF,TGTGCCAGCAGCCCTCCGACTAGCGGATCCTACAATGAGCAGTTCTTC
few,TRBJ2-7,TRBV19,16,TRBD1,CASSIGSGTGGYEQYF,TGTGCCAGTAGTATAGGGTCCGGGACAGGGGGCTACGAGCAGTACTTC
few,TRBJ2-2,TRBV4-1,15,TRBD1,CASSQGTGWDGELFF,TGCGCCAGCAGCCAGGGGACAGGGTGGGACGGGGAGCTGTTTTTT
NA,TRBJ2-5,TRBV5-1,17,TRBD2,CASSLAGTSGTQETQYF,TGCGCCAGCAGCTTGGCGGGAACTAGCGGGACTCAAGAGACCCAGTACTTC
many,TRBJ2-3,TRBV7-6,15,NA,CASSLAPTRGDTQYF,TGTGCCAGCAGCTTAGCTCCTACAAGGGGAGATACGCAGTATTTT
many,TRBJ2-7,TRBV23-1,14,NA,CASSQSGGSYEQYF,TGCGCCAGCAGTCAATCGGGCGGCTCCTACGAGCAGTACTTC
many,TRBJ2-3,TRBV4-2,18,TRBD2,CASSQSAGPAGAADTQYF,TGTGCCAGCAGCCAATCAGCCGGCCCAGCGGGAGCGGCAGATACGCAGTATTTT
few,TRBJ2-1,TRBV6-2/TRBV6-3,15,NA,CASTGGGNSYNEQFF,TGTGCCAGCACCGGGGGCGGGAACTCCTACAATGAGCAGTTCTTC
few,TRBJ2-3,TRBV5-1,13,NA,CASRGDSTDTQYF,TGCGCCAGCAGGGGGGACAGCACAGATACGCAGTATTTT